This TCR beta chain was observed in a study of blood T cell repertoires in COVID-19. TCRdb's table, derived via immunoSEQ multiplex PCR, lists solely in-frame clones and lacks some. The sample lists 180,000 or so clones; more than 80% were seen once. This CDR3 spans 15 amino acids. Looked up from germline, CDR1 is SGHTA and CDR2 is FQGTGA. V shed 5 bases and J 3 bases; nucleotides not matched to a gene: 6. V gene TRBV7-3 combines with J gene TRBJ2-1; 8 nucleotides match TRBD1. The clonotype was recovered from a woman aged 55-69 years with acute or convalescent COVID-19. Sequenced material: peripheral blood. The CDR3 protein is CASSPGTGVYNEQFF. The DNA for the CDR3 is TGTGCCAGCAGCCCCGGGACAGGAGTCTACAATGAGCAGTTCTTC.